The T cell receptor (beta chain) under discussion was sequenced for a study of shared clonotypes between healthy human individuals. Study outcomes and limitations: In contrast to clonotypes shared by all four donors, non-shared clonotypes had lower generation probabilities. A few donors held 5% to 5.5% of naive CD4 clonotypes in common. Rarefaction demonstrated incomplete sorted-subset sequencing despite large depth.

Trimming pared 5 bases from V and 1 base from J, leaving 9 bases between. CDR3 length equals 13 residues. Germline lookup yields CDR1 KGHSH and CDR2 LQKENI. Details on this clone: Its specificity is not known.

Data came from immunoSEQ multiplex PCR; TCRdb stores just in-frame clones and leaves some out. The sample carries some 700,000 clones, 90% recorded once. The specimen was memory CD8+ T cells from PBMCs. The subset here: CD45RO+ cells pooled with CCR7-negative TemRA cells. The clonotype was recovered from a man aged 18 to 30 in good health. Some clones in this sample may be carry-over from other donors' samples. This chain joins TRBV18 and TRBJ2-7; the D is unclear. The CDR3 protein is CASSTTRSYEQYF. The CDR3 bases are TGTGCCAGCTCAACAACGAGATCCTACGAGCAGTACTTC.